The entry below gives a single T cell receptor (beta chain) sequence along with its context. Participant ages covered roughly 18 to 89 years across 25 or so US areas. In Cohort 3, a recovered donor had either two negative PCRs, clearance, or symptom resolution. Only in-frame clones appear in the TCRdb table, and some are missing; sequencing was by immunoSEQ multiplex PCR. The sample lists roughly 290,000 clones, 80% to 90% occurring once. The sample belongs to a study of blood T cell repertoires in COVID-19. Across the whole study: The United States, Italy and Spain provided the acute and convalescent COVID-19 samples. Sources were T cells, B-cell-depleted T cells, or PBMCs; the material itself was cDNA or gDNA.

The germline CDR1 and CDR2 sequences are SGDLS and YYNGEE. CDR3 length: 15 residues. J was trimmed by 3 bases and V by 2 bases; bases with no gene match: 6. The J gene is TRBJ1-2, the V gene TRBV9; 8 nucleotides match TRBD1. Sequenced material: PBMCs or T cells enriched from blood (not recorded which). This clonotype was obtained from a woman aged 25 to 39 who had recovered from COVID-19. The DNA of the CDR3 is TGTGCCAGCAGCGTGGGACAGGATAGTCACTATGGCTACACCTTC. Translation gives CASSVGQDSHYGYTF.